This T cell receptor beta chain originates from a study of early stage breast cancer tumors. The germline V gene has CDR1 MNHEY and CDR2 SVGAGI. Trimming left V 2 bases short and J 2 bases short, with 6 bases between. The CDR3 sequence is 13 residues long. TCRdb's table, derived via immunoSEQ multiplex PCR, lists solely in-frame clones and lacks some. The top ten hold about a quarter of the sample, which has roughly 19,000 clones, about 70% seen once. This TCR came from a person aged 55 to 70 with breast cancer. Specimen: blood. The chain combines TRBV6-5 with TRBJ1-2; no clear D gene. The CDR3 sequence is CASSYRENYGYTF. The CDR3 nucleotides read TGTGCCAGCAGTTACCGGGAGAACTATGGCTACACCTTC.